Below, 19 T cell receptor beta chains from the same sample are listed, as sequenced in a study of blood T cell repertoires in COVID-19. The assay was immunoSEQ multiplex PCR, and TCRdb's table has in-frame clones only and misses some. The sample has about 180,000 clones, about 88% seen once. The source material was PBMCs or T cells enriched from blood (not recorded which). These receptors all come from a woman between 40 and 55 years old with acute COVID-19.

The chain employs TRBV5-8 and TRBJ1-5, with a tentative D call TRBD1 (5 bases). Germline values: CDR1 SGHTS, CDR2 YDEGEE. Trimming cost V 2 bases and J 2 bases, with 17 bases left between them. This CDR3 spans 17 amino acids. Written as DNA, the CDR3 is TGTGCCAGCAGCTTTCACGTAGCAGGGAACGGCAATCAGCCCCAGCATTTT. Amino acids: CASSFHVAGNGNQPQHF.

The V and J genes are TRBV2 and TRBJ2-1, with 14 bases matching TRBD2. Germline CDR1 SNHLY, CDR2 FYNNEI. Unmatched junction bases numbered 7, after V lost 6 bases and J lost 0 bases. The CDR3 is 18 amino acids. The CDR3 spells CASRWGLAGDRSYNEQFF. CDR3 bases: TGTGCCAGCAGGTGGGGACTAGCGGGGGACCGCTCCTACAATGAGCAGTTCTTC.

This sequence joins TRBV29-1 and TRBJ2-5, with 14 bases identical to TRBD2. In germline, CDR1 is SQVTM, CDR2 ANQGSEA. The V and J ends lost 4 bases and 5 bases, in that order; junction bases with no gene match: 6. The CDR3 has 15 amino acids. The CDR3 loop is CSVVGLAGEGETQYF. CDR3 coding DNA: TGCAGCGTTGTGGGACTAGCGGGAGAAGGGGAGACCCAGTACTTC.

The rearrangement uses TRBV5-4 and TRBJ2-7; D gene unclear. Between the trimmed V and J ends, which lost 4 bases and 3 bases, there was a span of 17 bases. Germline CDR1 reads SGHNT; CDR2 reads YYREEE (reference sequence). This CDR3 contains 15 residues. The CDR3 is CASSGRRSRNYEQYF. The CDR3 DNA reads TGTGCCAGCAGCGGCCGACGGAGCAGAAACTACGAGCAGTACTTC.

The DNA for the CDR3 is TGTGCCAGCAGCGTAGGACTAGCCCAAGTCACAGATACGCAGTATTTT. It codes for CASSVGLAQVTDTQYF. This chain connects TRBV9 to TRBJ2-3; TRBD2 agrees at 7 bases. Trimming cost V 0 bases and J 2 bases; bases outside gene matches: 6. CDR1 and CDR2 (germline): SGDLS, YYNGEE. The CDR3 extends over 16 amino acids. The variable domain in full, with the rest retrieved from reference TRBV9 and TRBJ2-3, is DSGVTQTPKHLITATGQRVTLRCSPRSGDLSVYWYQQSLDQGLQFLIQYYNGEERAKGNILERFSAQQFPDLHSELNLSSLELGDSALYFCASSVGLAQVTDTQYFGPGTRLTVL.

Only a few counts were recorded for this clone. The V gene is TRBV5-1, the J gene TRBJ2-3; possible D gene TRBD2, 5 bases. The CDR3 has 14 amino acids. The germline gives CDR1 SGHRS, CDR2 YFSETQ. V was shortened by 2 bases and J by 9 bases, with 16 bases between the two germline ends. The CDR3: CASSFGQNGSTQYF. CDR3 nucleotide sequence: TGCGCCAGCAGCTTCGGCCAAAATGGGAGCACGCAGTATTTT.

CDR3 sequence (DNA): TGTGCCAGCAGCTTCGGGACACTGAATTCACCCCTCCACTTT. It specifies CASSFGTLNSPLHF. The chain uses TRBV5-8 and TRBJ1-6; maybe TRBD1 (6 bases). Trimming removed 2 bases from V and 7 bases from J, with 10 bases in between. From germline, CDR1 is SGHTS and CDR2 YDEGEE. The length of the CDR3 is 14 residues.

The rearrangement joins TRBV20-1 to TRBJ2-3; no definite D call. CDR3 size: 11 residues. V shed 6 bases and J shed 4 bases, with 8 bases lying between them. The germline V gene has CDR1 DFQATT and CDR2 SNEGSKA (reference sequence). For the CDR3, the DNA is TGCAGTGCCCTGCCGGCAGATACGCAGTATTTT. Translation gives CSALPADTQYF.

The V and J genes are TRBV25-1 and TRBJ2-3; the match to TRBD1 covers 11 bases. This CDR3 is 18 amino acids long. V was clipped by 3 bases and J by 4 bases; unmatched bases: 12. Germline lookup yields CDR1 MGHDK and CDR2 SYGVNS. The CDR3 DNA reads TGTGCCAGCAGTGATGGCTTAGGGGGACAGGGGGAATCAGATACGCAGTATTTT. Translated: CASSDGLGGQGESDTQYF.

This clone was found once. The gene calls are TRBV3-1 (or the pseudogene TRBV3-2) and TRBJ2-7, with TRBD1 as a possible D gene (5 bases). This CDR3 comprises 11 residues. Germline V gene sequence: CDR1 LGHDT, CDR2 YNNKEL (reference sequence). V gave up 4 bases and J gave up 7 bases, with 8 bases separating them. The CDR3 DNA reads TGTGCCAGCAGCCGGCCAGGGGAGCAGTACTTC. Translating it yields CASSRPGEQYF.

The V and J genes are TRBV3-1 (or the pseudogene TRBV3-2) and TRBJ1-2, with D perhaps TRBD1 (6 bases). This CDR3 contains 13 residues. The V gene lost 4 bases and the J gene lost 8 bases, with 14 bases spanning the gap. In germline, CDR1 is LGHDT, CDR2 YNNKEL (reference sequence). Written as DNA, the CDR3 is TGTGCCAGCAGCCTCACACAGGGCTTCGGCTACACCTTC. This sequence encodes CASSLTQGFGYTF.

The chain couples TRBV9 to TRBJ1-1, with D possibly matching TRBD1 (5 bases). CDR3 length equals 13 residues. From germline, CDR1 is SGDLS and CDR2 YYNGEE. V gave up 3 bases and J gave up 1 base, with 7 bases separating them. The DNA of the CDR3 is TGTGCCAGCAGCGGAGGACAGAACACTGAAGCTTTCTTT. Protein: CASSGGQNTEAFF. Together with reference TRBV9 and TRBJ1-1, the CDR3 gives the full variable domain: DSGVTQTPKHLITATGQRVTLRCSPRSGDLSVYWYQQSLDQGLQFLIQYYNGEERAKGNILERFSAQQFPDLHSELNLSSLELGDSALYFCASSGGQNTEAFFGQGTRLTVV.

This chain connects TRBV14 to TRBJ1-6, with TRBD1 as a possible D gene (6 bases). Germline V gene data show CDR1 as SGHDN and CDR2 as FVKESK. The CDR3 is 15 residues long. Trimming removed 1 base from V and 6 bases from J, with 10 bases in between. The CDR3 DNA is TGTGCCAGCAGCCAAGTCAGGGGTGGTAATTCACCCCTCCACTTT. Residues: CASSQVRGGNSPLHF.

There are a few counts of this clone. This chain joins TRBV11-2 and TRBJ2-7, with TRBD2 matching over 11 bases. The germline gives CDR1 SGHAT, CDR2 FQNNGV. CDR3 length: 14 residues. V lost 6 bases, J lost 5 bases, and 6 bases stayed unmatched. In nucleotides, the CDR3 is TGTGCCAGCAGAGAGACTAGCGGGGTAAACGAGCAGTACTTC. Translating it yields CASRETSGVNEQYF.

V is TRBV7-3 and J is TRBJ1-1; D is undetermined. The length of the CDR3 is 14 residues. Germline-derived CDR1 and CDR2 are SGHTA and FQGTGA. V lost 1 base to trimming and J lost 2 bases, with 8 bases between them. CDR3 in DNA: TGTGCCAGCAGCTTAAGAGGCCGTAACACTGAAGCTTTCTTT. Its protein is CASSLRGRNTEAFF.

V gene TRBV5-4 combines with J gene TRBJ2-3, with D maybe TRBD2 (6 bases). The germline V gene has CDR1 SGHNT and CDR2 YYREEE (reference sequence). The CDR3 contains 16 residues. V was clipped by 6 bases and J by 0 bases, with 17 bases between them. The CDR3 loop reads CASTPAGRSSTDTQYF. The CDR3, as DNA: TGTGCCAGCACCCCTGCGGGGCGGAGCAGCACAGATACGCAGTATTTT.

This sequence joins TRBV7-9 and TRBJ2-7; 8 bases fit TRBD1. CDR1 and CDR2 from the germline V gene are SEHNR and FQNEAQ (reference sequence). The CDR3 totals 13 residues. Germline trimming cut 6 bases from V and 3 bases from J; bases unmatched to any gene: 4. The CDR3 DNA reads TGTGCCAGCAGTTCCAGGGGGCTCTACGAGCAGTACTTC. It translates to CASSSRGLYEQYF.

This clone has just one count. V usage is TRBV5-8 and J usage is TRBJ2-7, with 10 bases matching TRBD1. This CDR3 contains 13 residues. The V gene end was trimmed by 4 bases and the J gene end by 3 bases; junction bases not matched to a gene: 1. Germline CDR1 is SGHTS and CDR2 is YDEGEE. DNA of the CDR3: TGTGCCAGCAGCCGGGACAGGGGCTACGAGCAGTACTTC. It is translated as CASSRDRGYEQYF.

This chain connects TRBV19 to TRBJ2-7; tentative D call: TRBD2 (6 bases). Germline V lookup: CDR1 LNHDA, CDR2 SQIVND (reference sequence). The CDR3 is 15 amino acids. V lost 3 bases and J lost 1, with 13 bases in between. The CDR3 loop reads CASSILVAESYEQYF. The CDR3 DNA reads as TGTGCCAGTAGTATCCTGGTAGCGGAATCCTACGAGCAGTACTTC. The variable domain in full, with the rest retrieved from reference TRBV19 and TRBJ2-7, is DGGITQSPKYLFRKEGQNVTLSCEQNLNHDAMYWYRQDPGQGLRLIYYSQIVNDFQKGDIAEGYSVSREKKESFPLTVTSAQKNPTAFYLCASSILVAESYEQYFGPGTRLTVT.